Listed here are 18 T cell receptor beta chains from one sample, sequenced in a study of blood T cell repertoires in COVID-19. Generated by immunoSEQ multiplex PCR, the TCRdb table keeps only in-frame clones and is missing some. The sample has some 300,000 clones, nearly 90% seen once. Sequencing used PBMCs or T cells enriched from blood (not recorded which). The receptors come from a woman in her 30s who had recovered from COVID-19.

Here the CDR3 reads CASSPGTGGALVAFF. In DNA, the CDR3 is TGTGCCAGCTCACCGGGGACAGGGGGCGCGTTGGTAGCTTTCTTT. J is TRBJ1-1 and V is TRBV18; 12 nucleotides align to TRBD1. With V trimmed by 3 bases and J by 10 bases, 9 bases remained unmatched. There are 15 residues in the CDR3. Germline V CDR1 and CDR2: KGHSH, LQKENI.

This clone was picked up one time. V gene TRBV2 combines with J gene TRBJ2-3; TRBD2 aligns across 7 bases. The V and J ends lost 4 bases and 4 bases, in that order; junction bases with no gene match: 14. The germline V gene has CDR1 SNHLY and CDR2 FYNNEI. CDR3 length: 17 amino acids. CDR3 residues: CASSVSRAGDGSDTQYF. CDR3 nucleotide sequence: TGTGCCAGCAGTGTAAGCCGCGCGGGAGATGGTTCAGATACGCAGTATTTT.

The chain joins TRBV9 to TRBJ2-3; D is uncertain. This CDR3 spans 14 amino acids. CDR1 SGDLS and CDR2 YYNGEE come from the germline V gene. V was trimmed by 3 bases and J by 2 bases, leaving 10 bases between them. In DNA form, the CDR3 reads TGTGCCAGCAGCGCGTTTCCTCTCACAGATACGCAGTATTTT. Its protein is CASSAFPLTDTQYF.

The chain joins TRBV28 to TRBJ2-1; 12 nucleotides match TRBD2. The CDR3 covers 21 residues. Germline CDR1 and CDR2: MDHEN and SYDVKM. The V gene end was trimmed by 3 bases and the J gene end by 0 bases; junction bases not matched to a gene: 15. CDR3 DNA: TGTGCCAGCAGTTTCACAATCGGACTAGCGGGACCTACAAGCTCCTACAATGAGCAGTTCTTC. It codes for CASSFTIGLAGPTSSYNEQFF.

This chain uses TRBV18 with TRBJ2-2; tentatively, D is TRBD2 (5 bases). Between the trimmed V and J ends, which lost 3 bases and 0 bases, there was a span of 14 bases. This CDR3 comprises 17 residues. Germline CDR1 reads KGHSH; CDR2 reads LQKENI. CDR3 sequence: CASSPVAGGPNTGELFF. In DNA, the CDR3 is TGTGCCAGCTCACCGGTTGCGGGCGGCCCGAACACCGGGGAGCTGTTTTTT.

The chain combines TRBV30 with TRBJ1-1; 12 nucleotides agree with TRBD1. Germline values: CDR1 GTSNPN, CDR2 SVGIG (reference sequence). V dropped 5 bases and J dropped 8; count of bases not matched to a gene: 3. The CDR3 covers 12 residues. CDR3 residues: CAWGDRGREAFF. The CDR3, as DNA: TGTGCCTGGGGGGACAGGGGGCGGGAAGCTTTCTTT.

The chain carries TRBV7-9 and TRBJ2-7; 8 positions agree with TRBD2. CDR1 is SEHNR and CDR2 is FQNEAQ in the germline V gene (reference sequence). V lost 6 bases to trimming and J lost 1 base; unmatched junction nucleotides: 5. This CDR3 has 14 amino acids. The CDR3 coding sequence is TGTGCCAGCAGTTCCGGGACTAGTTCCTACGAGCAGTACTTC. Its translation is CASSSGTSSYEQYF.

The chain uses TRBV19 and TRBJ1-2; D gene ambiguous. Per germline, CDR1 LNHDA and CDR2 SQIVND (reference sequence). Deletions cut 3 bases from V and 5 bases from J, with 13 bases between. CDR3 length equals 14 residues. In nucleotides, the CDR3 is TGTGCCAGTAGTATGTTTACGGGAACGTATGGCTACACCTTC. Translation: CASSMFTGTYGYTF.

The CDR3 spells CASSPRGGKLWDTQYF. The DNA for the CDR3 is TGTGCCAGCAGCCCCCGCGGAGGCAAGCTTTGGGATACGCAGTATTTT. V gene TRBV7-9 combines with J gene TRBJ2-3; D is perhaps TRBD2 (5 bases). The CDR3 is made up of 16 amino acids. Germline V gene data show CDR1 as SEHNR and CDR2 as FQNEAQ (reference sequence). Trimming took 5 bases from V and 6 from J, leaving 21 bases between them.

DNA for the CDR3: TGTGCCATCAGTACCGGGACAGGGGGTTTTGACGAGCAGTACTTC. It codes for CAISTGTGGFDEQYF. The chain carries TRBV10-3 and TRBJ2-7, with 11 bases matching TRBD1. V shed 5 bases, J shed 5 bases, and the junction held 8 bases outside the gene matches. Germline CDR1 ENHRY, CDR2 SYGVKD. This CDR3 contains 15 residues.

The V gene is TRBV11-1, the J gene TRBJ1-6; D may be TRBD1 (6 bases). Trimming took 5 bases from V and 6 from J, leaving 11 bases between them. This CDR3 has 14 residues. Germline loops: CDR1 SGHAT, CDR2 FQDESV (reference sequence). The CDR3 here is CASSLGQRNSPLHF. DNA for the CDR3: TGTGCCAGCAGCCTAGGACAGCGTAATTCACCCCTCCACTTT.

J is TRBJ1-1 and V is TRBV7-2; TRBD1 agrees at 10 bases. Germline V CDR1 and CDR2: SGHTA, FQGNSA. The CDR3 sequence is 15 residues long. The V gene end was trimmed by 5 bases and the J gene end by 5 bases; junction bases not matched to a gene: 8. The CDR3 here is CASSRQGAGVTEAFF. The CDR3 DNA reads TGTGCCAGCAGCAGACAGGGGGCTGGGGTAACTGAAGCTTTCTTT. The full variable domain, in which reference TRBV7-2 and TRBJ1-1 provide the parts outside the CDR3, is GAGVSQSPSNKVTEKGKDVELRCDPISGHTALYWYRQSLGQGLEFLIYFQGNSAPDKSGLPSDRFSAERTGGSVSTLTIQRTQQEDSAVYLCASSRQGAGVTEAFFGQGTRLTVV.

The CDR3: CAISDQGGLVGYTF. For the CDR3, the DNA is TGTGCCATCAGTGACCAAGGGGGCCTTGTCGGCTACACCTTC. The chain recombines TRBV10-3 with TRBJ1-2; 7 bases match TRBD1. The V segment lost 3 bases and the J segment 8 bases; nucleotides outside the gene matches: 9. This CDR3 region has 14 residues. Germline V gene lookup returns CDR1 ENHRY and CDR2 SYGVKD.

This clone has just a few counts. The chain joins TRBV6-1 to TRBJ1-2, with unresolved D. The germline gives CDR1 MNHNS, CDR2 SASEGT. V was cut by 3 bases and J by 8 bases, with 22 bases left in between. The CDR3 is made up of 16 amino acids. CDR3 in amino acids: CASSDPWRVGFKGYTF. The CDR3 DNA is TGTGCCAGCAGTGATCCATGGAGGGTAGGGTTTAAGGGCTACACCTTC.

The J gene is TRBJ2-3, the V gene TRBV5-1; 7 nucleotides match TRBD1. The CDR3 length is 13 residues. Per the germline V gene, CDR1 is SGHRS and CDR2 is YFSETQ. V was clipped by 4 bases and J by 7 bases; unmatched bases: 6. Here the CDR3 DNA reads TGCGCCAGCAGCCGCGACAGGGTGAATACGCAGTATTTT. Its translation: CASSRDRVNTQYF.

This clone was detected a few times. The chain links TRBV29-1 to TRBJ1-1; 9 bases agree with TRBD1. This CDR3 is 13 amino acids long. In germline, CDR1 is SQVTM, CDR2 ANQGSEA. V shed 7 bases, J shed 6 bases, and the junction held 9 bases outside the gene matches. This CDR3 reads CSAPGQGSSEAFF. The CDR3 DNA reads TGCAGCGCTCCGGGACAGGGAAGTTCTGAAGCTTTCTTT.

The chain joins TRBV7-2 to TRBJ1-6; possibly TRBD1 for D (6 bases). CDR1 and CDR2 from the germline V gene are SGHTA and FQGNSA. V was trimmed by 2 bases and J by 2 bases, leaving 13 bases between them. The CDR3 length is 17 residues. This CDR3 is CASSLTGRGPYNSPLHF. The CDR3, as DNA: TGTGCCAGCAGCTTAACAGGGCGGGGGCCCTATAATTCACCCCTCCACTTT. The full variable domain, with the rest looked up from reference TRBV7-2 and TRBJ1-6, is GAGVSQSPSNKVTEKGKDVELRCDPISGHTALYWYRQSLGQGLEFLIYFQGNSAPDKSGLPSDRFSAERTGGSVSTLTIQRTQQEDSAVYLCASSLTGRGPYNSPLHFGNGTRLTVT.

V gene TRBV24-1 combines with J gene TRBJ2-1, with 10 bases aligning to TRBD2. Germline-derived CDR1 and CDR2 are KGHDR and SFDVKD. V gave up 7 bases and J gave up 4 bases; unmatched junction bases: 21. The CDR3 runs to 20 residues. The CDR3, as DNA: TGTGCCACCAGCAGTGGGTTCCGGCTAGCGGGAGAGGCGGGTTACAATGAGCAGTTCTTC. Its protein is CATSSGFRLAGEAGYNEQFF.